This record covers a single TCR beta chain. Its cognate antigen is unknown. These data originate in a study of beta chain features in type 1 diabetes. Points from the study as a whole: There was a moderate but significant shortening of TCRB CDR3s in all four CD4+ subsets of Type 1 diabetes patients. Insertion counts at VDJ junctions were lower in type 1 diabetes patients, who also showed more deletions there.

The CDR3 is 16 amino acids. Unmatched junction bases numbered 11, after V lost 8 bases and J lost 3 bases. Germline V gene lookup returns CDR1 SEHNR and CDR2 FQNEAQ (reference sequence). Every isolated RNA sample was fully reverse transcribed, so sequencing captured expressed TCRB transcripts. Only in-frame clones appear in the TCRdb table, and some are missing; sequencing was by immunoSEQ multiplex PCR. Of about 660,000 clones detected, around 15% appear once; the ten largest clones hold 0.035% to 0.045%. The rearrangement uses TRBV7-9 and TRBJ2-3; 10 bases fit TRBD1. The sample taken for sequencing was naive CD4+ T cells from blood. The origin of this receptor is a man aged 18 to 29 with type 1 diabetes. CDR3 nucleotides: TGTGCCAGCGGCTACCTTGAGGGACAGGGGACAGATACGCAGTATTTT. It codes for CASGYLEGQGTDTQYF.